This T cell receptor (beta chain) was recovered during a study of T-cell memory formation after mild COVID-19. The CDR3 extends over 15 amino acids. V was cut by 2 bases and J by 0 bases, with 9 bases left in between. Germline V gene lookup returns CDR1 SGHAT and CDR2 FQNNGV. Each CDR3 protein is one row after TCRdb ran MiXCR on the 5' RACE reads. Of about 400,000 distinct CDR3 sequences listed, around 14% are singletons. The chain recombines TRBV11-2 with TRBJ2-3; no definite D call. The sequencing sample was made of PBMCs or a T cell subset sorted from them (not recorded which). The receptor was isolated from a man aged 18-30 years who had mild COVID-19 (a few samples of this study predate the infection). Cell type and time point are not known. For the CDR3, the DNA is TGTGCCAGCAGCTTAAATCCAGCTAGCACAGATACGCAGTATTTT. It encodes CASSLNPASTDTQYF.